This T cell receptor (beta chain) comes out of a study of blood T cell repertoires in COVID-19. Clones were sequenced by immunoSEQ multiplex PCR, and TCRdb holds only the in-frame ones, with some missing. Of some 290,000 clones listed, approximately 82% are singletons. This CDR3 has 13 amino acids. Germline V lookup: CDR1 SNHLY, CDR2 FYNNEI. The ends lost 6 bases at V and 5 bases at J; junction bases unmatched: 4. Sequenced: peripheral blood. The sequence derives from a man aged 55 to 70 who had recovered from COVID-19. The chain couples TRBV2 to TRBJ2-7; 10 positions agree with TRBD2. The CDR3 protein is CASRASGSNEQYF. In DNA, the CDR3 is TGTGCCAGCAGGGCTAGCGGGAGCAACGAGCAGTACTTC. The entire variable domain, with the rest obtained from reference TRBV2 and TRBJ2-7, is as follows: EPEVTQTPSHQVTQMGQEVILRCVPISNHLYFYWYRQILGQKVEFLVSFYNNEISEKSEIFDDQFSVERPDGSNFTLKIRSTKLEDSAMYFCASRASGSNEQYFGPGTRLTVT.